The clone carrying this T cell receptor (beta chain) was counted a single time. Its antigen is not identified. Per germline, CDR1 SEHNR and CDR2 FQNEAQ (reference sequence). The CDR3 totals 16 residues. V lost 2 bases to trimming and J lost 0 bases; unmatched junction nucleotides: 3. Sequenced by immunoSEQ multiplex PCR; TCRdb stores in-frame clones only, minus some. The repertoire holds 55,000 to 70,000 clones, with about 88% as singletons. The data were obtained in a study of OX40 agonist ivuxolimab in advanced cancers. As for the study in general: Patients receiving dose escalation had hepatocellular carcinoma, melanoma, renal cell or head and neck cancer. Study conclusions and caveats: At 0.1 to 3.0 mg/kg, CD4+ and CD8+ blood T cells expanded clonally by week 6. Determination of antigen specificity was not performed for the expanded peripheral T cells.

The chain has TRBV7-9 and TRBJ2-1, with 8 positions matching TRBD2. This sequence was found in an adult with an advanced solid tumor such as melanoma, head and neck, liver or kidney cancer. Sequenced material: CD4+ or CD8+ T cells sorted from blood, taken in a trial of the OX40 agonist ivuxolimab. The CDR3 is CASSLRRGGSYNEQFF. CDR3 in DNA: TGTGCCAGCAGCTTAAGACGGGGGGGCTCCTACAATGAGCAGTTCTTC.